A selection of T cell receptor beta chains follows, all from one sample in a study of CD8+ T cells in alopecia areata. Only in-frame clones appear in the TCRdb table, and some are missing; sequencing was by immunoSEQ multiplex PCR. Of fewer than 200,000 clones in the sample, 50% to 75% were seen once. Source: CD4+ T cells sorted from blood, taken at approximately week 55, from a patient treated with tofacitinib. These receptors came from a human donor with alopecia areata. CDR3s include the opening cysteine and the closing phenylalanine or tryptophan. D genes are given only for firm matches. A row's size may be missing; if present it is once, few, many or a size class.

CDR3 DNA: TGCGCCAGCAAATCCGGAACAGGTGATAATGAAAAACTGTTTTTT
CDR3 protein: CASKSGTGDNEKLFF
D gene: .
V gene: TRBV5-1
clone size: .
J gene: TRBJ1-4

CDR3 DNA: TGTGCCAGCTCACCACCATCCAGCTCCTACAATGAGCAGTTCTTC
CDR3 protein: CASSPPSSSYNEQFF
D gene: .
V gene: TRBV18
clone size: .
J gene: TRBJ2-1

CDR3 DNA: TGTGCCAGCAGCCCTTGGGACACCTCAAACATTCAGTACTTC
CDR3 protein: CASSPWDTSNIQYF
D gene: .
V gene: TRBV11-2
clone size: few
J gene: TRBJ2-4

CDR3 DNA: TGTGCCTGGAGCCCCCCTACCGGGACGGGTGAAAAACTGTTTTTT
CDR3 protein: CAWSPPTGTGEKLFF
D gene: .
V gene: TRBV30
clone size: .
J gene: TRBJ1-4

CDR3 DNA: TGTGCCAGCAGTCCGCGACAGGTAGACAATCAGCCCCAGCATTTT
CDR3 protein: CASSPRQVDNQPQHF
D gene: .
V gene: TRBV6-6
clone size: .
J gene: TRBJ1-5

CDR3 DNA: TGTGCCAGCAGCTTGGGGACAGGGGGAGATCGGGAGCTGTTTTTT
CDR3 protein: CASSLGTGGDRELFF
D gene: TRBD1
V gene: TRBV7-9
clone size: .
J gene: TRBJ2-2

CDR3 DNA: TGCGCCAGCAGCGCCGAGATGAACACTGAAGCTTTCTTT
CDR3 protein: CASSAEMNTEAFF
D gene: .
V gene: TRBV5-1
clone size: .
J gene: TRBJ1-1

CDR3 DNA: TGTGCCAGCAGCACCCAGGGGGGGACAGGGGGATTCGAGCAGTACTTC
CDR3 protein: CASSTQGGTGGFEQYF
D gene: TRBD1
V gene: TRBV7-9
clone size: .
J gene: TRBJ2-7

CDR3 DNA: TGCAGCGTTGGTGGGGGAATCACAGATACGCAGTATTTT
CDR3 protein: CSVGGGITDTQYF
D gene: .
V gene: TRBV29-1
clone size: few
J gene: TRBJ2-3

CDR3 DNA: TGTGCCAGCAGCCCGCGACCTAGCACAGATACGCAGTATTTT
CDR3 protein: CASSPRPSTDTQYF
D gene: .
V gene: TRBV27
clone size: .
J gene: TRBJ2-3

CDR3 DNA: TGCAGCGGAGGACGGGCCCAAGAGACCCAGTACTTC
CDR3 protein: CSGGRAQETQYF
D gene: .
V gene: TRBV29-1
clone size: .
J gene: TRBJ2-5